This T cell receptor beta chain was captured in a study of T cell responses to AZD1222 COVID-19 vaccine (dated by TCRdb to the early 2020s). Regarding the study in general: AZD1222 recipients with second doses at about 4 weeks or about 12 weeks were pooled, because spike-specific TCR depth and breadth did not differ between schedules. A total of 233 trial participants underwent TCR sequencing, of whom 200 to 220 received two doses of AZD1222 and some 26 received two doses of the MenACWY control vaccine. Enrollment into the trials was organized by age into subgroups of 18-55, 56-69 and 70-plus years, and those subgroups contained roughly 150, 30 and 60 TCR-sequenced participants, respectively. The study at large found these results: Spike-specific TCR breadth and depth rose significantly after two AZD1222 doses compared with day 0 and with MenACWY recipients. Conclusions about previously exposed vaccinees are limited because only 5 or 6 AZD1222 recipients were SARS-CoV-2 seropositive at baseline. Participants were mostly white British and included more females than males, and it was suggested by the authors that clonal diversity may have been underestimated. No day 14 peak-response samples were available, so repertoires were characterized only after the peak T cell response. The vaccine-associated CD4 TCRs covered the entire spike protein, and the dominant responses fell in regions 160-218 and 743-854. Reportedly, almost half of the unique spike-specific TCRs recognized epitopes lying outside the regions that are mutated in the B.1.351 and B.1.1.7 variants. In the small 56-69-year group, the increase in depth fell short of significance, most likely because of low power.

The CDR3 regions of human TCRbeta chains were subjected to immunosequencing. For the original study's pipeline: TCRs in the repertoires were compared against a reference library of SARS-CoV-2-specific TCRs that had been generated with the MIRA antigen-specificity platform. Breadth was defined as the fraction of unique TCRs that were SARS-CoV-2-associated, and depth was defined as the fraction of total T cells that were SARS-CoV-2-associated. Using the MIRA data, each spike-specific TCR was mapped to the spike region that the TCR reacts to and placed in a CD4 or CD8 class. Log10-transformed breadth and depth values were compared by one-way ANOVA with Sidak's multiple comparisons tests. TCRdb obtained this table from immuneACCESS and retained in-frame rearrangements with V and J assigned. These tables miss some clones; where compared with another copy, unresolved V genes account for less than half of the shortfall, and the remainder is unexplained. V, J and clone size were drawn from that table, and D and trimming were deduced from the DNA. This sample is represented by about 130,000 clones; 90% of them were singletons. Jointly, the top ten make up 6% to 7.5% of the sample.

In the case of this clone: No cognate antigen has been identified for it. Per-nucleotide qualities are absent, and no much larger clonotype sits a single base away.

V was cut back by 4 bases and J by 0 bases, leaving a gap of 5 bases between them. CDR1 and CDR2 are drawn from the germline V gene: MDHEN, SYDVKM. Its CDR3 holds 13 amino acids, cysteine through phenylalanine. Left in the record is the CDR3 DNA by itself, 39 bases read in frame from the first base. The time point label of this sample denotes: baseline before first vaccination. Vaccinee samples came from UK trials COV001 and COV002, including a single-blind randomized controlled phase 2/3 trial of AZD1222 (ChAdOx1 nCoV-19) in healthy adults. Trial participant PBMC samples were collected at day 0 and day 28 after the second dose for TCRbeta chain sequencing.

Rearrangement joined TRBV28 to TRBJ2-3; 5 matching bases give a weak D call of TRBD2. Material: peripheral blood, obtained on day 0 of AZD1222 vaccination. This sequence originates from an adult in good health. The CDR3 is CASSSGSTDTQYF. The base sequence is TGTGCCAGCAGTTCGGGAAGCACAGATACGCAGTATTTT.